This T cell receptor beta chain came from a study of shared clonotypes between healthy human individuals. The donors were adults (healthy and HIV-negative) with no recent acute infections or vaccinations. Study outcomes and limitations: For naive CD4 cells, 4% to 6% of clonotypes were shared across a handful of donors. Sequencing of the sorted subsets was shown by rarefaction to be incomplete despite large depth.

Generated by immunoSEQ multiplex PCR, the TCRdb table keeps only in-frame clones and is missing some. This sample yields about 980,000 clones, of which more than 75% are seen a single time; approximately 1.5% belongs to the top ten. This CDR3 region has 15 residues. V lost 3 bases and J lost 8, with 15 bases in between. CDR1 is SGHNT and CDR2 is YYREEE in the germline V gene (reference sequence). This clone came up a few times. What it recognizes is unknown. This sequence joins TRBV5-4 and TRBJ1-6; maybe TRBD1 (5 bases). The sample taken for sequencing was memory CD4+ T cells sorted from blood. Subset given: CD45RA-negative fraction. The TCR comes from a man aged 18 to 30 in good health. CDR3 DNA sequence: TGTGCCAGCAGCTCCCGGGACCGAAGGGATTCACCCCTCCACTTT. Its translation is CASSSRDRRDSPLHF.